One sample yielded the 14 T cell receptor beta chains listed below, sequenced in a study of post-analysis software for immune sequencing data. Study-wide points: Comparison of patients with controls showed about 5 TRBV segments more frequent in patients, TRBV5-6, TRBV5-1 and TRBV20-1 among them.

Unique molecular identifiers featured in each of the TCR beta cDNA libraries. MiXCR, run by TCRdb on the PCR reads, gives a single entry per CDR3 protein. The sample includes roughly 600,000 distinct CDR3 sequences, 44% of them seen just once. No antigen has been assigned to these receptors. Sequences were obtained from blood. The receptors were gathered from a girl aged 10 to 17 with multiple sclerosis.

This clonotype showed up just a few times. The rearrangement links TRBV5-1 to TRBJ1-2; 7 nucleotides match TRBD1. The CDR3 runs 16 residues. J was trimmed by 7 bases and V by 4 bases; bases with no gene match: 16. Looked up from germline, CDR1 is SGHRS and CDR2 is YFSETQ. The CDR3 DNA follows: TGCGCCAGCAGCCAACTCCCCGACAGGGACGGGTTTGGCTACACCTTC. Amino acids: CASSQLPDRDGFGYTF. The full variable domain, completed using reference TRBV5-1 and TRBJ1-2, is KAGVTQTPRYLIKTRGQQVTLSCSPISGHRSVSWYQQTPGQGLQFLFEYFSETQRNKGNFPGRFSGRQFSNSRSEMNVSTLELGDSALYLCASSQLPDRDGFGYTFGSGTRLTVV.

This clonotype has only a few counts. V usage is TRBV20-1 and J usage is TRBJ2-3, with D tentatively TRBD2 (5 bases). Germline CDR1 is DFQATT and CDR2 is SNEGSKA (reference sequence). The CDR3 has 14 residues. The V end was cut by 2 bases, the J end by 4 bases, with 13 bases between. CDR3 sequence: CSARPSPSPDTQYF. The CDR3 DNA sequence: TGCAGTGCTAGACCTAGCCCCTCCCCAGATACGCAGTATTTT.

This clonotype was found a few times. The CDR3 region has the DNA TGTGCCAGCAGCCCTTCAACGGACGCAACTAATGAAAAACTGTTTTTT. Amino acid sequence: CASSPSTDATNEKLFF. The genes are TRBV12-3 or TRBV12-4 and TRBJ1-4; no definite D call. The length of the CDR3 is 16 residues. Between the trimmed V and J ends, which lost 6 bases and 0 bases, there was a span of 14 bases.

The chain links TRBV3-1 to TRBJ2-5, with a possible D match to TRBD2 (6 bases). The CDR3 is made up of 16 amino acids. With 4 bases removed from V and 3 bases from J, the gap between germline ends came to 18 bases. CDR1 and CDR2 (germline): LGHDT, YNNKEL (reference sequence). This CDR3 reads CASSPRTSFGEETQYF. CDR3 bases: TGTGCCAGCAGCCCCCGAACTAGCTTTGGGGAAGAGACCCAGTACTTC.

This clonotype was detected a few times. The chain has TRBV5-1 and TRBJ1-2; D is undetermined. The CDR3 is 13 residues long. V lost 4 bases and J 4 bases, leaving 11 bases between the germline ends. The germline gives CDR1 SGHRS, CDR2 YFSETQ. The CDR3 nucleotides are TGCGCCAGCAGCCCGGAGGACCTCTATGGCTACACCTTC. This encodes CASSPEDLYGYTF.

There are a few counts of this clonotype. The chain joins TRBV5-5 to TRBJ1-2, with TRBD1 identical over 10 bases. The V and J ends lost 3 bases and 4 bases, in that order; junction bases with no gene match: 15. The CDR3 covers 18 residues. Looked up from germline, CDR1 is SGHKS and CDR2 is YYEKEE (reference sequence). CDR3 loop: CASSSVPGQGMGAYGYTF. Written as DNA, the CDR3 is TGTGCCAGCAGCTCCGTCCCGGGACAGGGGATGGGGGCCTATGGCTACACCTTC.

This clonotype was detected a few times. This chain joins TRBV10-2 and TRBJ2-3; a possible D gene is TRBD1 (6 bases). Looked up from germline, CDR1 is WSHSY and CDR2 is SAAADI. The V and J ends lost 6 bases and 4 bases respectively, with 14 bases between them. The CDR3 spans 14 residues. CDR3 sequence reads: CASRDRPPADTQYF. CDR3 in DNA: TGCGCCAGCAGGGACAGACCCCCCGCAGATACGCAGTATTTT.

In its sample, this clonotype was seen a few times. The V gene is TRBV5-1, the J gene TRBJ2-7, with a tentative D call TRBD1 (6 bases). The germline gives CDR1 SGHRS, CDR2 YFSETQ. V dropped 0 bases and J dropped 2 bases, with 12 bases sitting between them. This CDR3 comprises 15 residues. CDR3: CASSLGDRSAYEQYF. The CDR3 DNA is TGCGCCAGCAGCTTGGGTGACAGGTCTGCCTACGAGCAGTACTTC.

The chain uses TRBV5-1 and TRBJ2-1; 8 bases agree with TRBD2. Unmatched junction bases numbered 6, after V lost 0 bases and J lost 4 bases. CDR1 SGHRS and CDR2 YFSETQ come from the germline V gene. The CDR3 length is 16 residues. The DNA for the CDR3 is TGCGCCAGCAGCTTGGGCGGGGGGCCGAATTACAATGAGCAGTTCTTC. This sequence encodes CASSLGGGPNYNEQFF.

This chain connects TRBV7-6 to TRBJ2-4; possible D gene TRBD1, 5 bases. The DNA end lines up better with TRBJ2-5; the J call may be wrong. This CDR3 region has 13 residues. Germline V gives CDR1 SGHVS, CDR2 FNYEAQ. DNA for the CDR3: TGTGCCAGCAGCCCAGGATTAAGGGGGACCCAGTACTTC. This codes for CASSPGLRGTQYF.

CDR3 region: CASSQQGPLLLYEQYF. In DNA, the CDR3 is TGTGCCAGCAGTCAACAGGGGCCCCTCCTACTCTACGAGCAGTACTTC. The rearrangement joins TRBV28 to TRBJ2-7; 7 positions agree with TRBD1. Germline V gene lookup returns CDR1 MDHEN and CDR2 SYDVKM. The CDR3 is made up of 16 amino acids. The junction had 13 bases not matched to a gene; V was cut back by 5 bases and J by 3 bases.

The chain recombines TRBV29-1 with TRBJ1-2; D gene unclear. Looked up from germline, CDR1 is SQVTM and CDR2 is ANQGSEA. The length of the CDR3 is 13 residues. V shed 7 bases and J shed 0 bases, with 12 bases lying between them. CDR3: CSAEVGTNYGYTF. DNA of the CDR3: TGCAGCGCTGAGGTGGGGACTAACTATGGCTACACCTTC.

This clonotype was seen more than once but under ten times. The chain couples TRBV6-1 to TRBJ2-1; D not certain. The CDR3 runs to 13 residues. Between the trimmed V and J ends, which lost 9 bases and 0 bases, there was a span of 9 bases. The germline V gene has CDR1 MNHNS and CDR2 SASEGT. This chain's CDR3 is CASRLSSYNEQFF. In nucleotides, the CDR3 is TGTGCCAGTCGGTTGAGCTCCTACAATGAGCAGTTCTTC.

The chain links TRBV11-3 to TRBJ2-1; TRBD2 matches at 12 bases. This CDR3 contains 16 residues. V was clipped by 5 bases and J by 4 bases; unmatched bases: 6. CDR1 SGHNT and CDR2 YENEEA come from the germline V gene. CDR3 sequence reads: CASSPAGLAGYNEQFF. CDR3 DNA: TGTGCCAGCAGCCCCGCGGGACTAGCGGGTTACAATGAGCAGTTCTTC.